This TCR beta chain originates from a study of T-cell reconstitution after alpha-beta-depleted transplantation in children. On this clonotype itself: Its specificity is not known.

From germline, CDR1 is LGHDT and CDR2 YNNKEL (reference sequence). The CDR3 loop spans 15 amino acids. V lost 1 base and J 1 base, leaving 11 bases between the germline ends. TCRbeta library construction was performed incorporating unique molecular identifiers. TCRdb used MiXCR to reprocess the PCR reads, holding one entry per CDR3 protein. Of 300,000 to 400,000 distinct CDR3 sequences in the sample, around 25% were seen once. Whole-study findings and limits: Where some patients showed high TCRbeta diversity at day 60, it came from recipient T cells and thymic progenitors that had survived. Reportedly, only several hundred clones from non-depleted graft cells drove alpha-beta T-cell counts at about two months. Hyperexpanded clones declined; after one year, newly produced T cells mostly supplied diversity.

The sequences come from PBMCs, mostly from graft donor cells, collected 180 days after TCRalphabeta/CD19-depleted stem cell transplant. The source of this sequence is a male patient younger than 18 who had a stem cell transplant for acute lymphoblastic leukemia, so the T cells may come from the graft donor. The chain uses TRBV3-1 and TRBJ2-7, with D uncertain. The CDR3 is CASSQGATQSYEQYF. In DNA, the CDR3 is TGTGCCAGCAGCCAAGGCGCGACCCAATCCTACGAGCAGTACTTC.